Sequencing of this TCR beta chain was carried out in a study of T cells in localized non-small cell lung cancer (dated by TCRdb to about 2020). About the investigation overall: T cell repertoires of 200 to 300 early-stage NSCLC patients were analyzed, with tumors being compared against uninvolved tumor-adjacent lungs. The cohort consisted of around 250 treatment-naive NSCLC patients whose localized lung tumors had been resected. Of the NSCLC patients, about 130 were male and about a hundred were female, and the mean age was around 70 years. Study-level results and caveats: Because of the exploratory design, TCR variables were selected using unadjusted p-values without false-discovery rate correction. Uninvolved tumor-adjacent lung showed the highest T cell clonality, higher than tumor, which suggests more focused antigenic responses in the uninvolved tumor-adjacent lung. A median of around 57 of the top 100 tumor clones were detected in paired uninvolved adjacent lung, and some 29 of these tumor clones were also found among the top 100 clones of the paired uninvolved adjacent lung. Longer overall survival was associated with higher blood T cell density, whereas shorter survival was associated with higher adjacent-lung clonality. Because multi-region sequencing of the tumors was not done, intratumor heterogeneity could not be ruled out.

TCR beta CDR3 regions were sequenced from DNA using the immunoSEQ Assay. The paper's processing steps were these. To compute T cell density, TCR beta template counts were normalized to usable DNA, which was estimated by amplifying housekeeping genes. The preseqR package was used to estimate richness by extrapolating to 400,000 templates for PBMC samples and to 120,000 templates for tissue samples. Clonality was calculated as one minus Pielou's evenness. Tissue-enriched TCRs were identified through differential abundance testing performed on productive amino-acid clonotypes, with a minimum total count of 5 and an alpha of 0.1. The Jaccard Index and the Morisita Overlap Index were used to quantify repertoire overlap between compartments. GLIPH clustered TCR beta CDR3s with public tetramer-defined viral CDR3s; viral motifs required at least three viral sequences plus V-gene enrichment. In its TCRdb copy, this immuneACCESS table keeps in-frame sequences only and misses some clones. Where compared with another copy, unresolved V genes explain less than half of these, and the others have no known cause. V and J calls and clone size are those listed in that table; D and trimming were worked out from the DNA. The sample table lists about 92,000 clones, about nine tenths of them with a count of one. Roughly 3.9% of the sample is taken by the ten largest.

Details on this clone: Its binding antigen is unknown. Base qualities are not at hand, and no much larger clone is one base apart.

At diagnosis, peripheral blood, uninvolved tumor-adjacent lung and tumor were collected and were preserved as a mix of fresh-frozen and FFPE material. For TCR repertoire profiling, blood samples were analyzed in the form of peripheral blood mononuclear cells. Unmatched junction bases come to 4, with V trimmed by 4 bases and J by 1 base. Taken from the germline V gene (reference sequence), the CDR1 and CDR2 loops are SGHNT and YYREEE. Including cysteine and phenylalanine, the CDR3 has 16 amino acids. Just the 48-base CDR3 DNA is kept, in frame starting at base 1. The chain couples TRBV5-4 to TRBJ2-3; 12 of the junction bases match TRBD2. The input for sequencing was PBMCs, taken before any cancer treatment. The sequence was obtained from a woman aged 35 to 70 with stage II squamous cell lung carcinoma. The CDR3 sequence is CASSPTSGGRTDTQYF. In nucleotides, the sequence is TGTGCCAGCAGCCCTACTAGCGGGGGGCGCACAGATACGCAGTATTTT.